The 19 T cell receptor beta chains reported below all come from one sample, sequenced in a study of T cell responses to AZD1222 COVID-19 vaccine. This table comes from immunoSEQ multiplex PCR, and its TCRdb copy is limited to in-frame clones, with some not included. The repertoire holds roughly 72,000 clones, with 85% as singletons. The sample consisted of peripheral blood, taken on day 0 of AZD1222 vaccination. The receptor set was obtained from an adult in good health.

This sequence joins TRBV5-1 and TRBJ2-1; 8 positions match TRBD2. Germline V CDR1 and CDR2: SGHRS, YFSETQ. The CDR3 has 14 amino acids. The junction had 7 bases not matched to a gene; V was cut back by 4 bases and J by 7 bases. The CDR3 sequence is CASSPTGGLNEQFF. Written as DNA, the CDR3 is TGCGCCAGCAGCCCCACGGGAGGGCTTAATGAGCAGTTCTTC.

The CDR3 region has the DNA TGTGCCAGCAGTTACACCCCACGCCCCAGGATAGCGGGAACTTCCGAGCAGTACTTC. Protein product: CASSYTPRPRIAGTSEQYF. The V call is TRBV6-2 or TRBV6-3, the J call TRBJ2-7; 8 nucleotides agree with TRBD2. Germline assignment: CDR1 MNHEY and CDR2 SVGEGT. J lost 6 bases, V lost 2 bases, and 21 bases had no gene match. The CDR3 loop spans 19 amino acids.

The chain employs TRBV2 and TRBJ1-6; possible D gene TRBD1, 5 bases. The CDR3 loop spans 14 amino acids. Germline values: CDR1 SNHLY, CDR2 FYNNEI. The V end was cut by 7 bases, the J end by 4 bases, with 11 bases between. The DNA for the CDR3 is TGTGCCAGCACCCGGGACCGATATAATTCACCCCTCCACTTT. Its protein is CASTRDRYNSPLHF.

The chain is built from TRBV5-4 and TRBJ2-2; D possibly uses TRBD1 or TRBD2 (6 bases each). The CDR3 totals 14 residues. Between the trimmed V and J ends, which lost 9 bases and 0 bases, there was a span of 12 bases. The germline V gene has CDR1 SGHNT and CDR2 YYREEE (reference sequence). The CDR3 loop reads CATLGGPNTGELFF. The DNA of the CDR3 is TGTGCCACCCTGGGGGGCCCGAACACCGGGGAGCTGTTTTTT.

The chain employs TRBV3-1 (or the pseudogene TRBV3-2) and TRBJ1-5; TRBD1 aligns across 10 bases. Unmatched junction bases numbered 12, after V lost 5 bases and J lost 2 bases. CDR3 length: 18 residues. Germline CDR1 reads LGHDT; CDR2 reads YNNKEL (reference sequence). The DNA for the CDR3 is TGTGCCAGCAGCTTCTACCCTCCGGGACAGGGGCGCAATCAGCCCCAGCATTTT. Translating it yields CASSFYPPGQGRNQPQHF.

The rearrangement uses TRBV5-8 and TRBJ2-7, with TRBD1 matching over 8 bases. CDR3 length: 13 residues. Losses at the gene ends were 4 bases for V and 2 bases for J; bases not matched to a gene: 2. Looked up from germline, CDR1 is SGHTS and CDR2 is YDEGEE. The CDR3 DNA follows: TGTGCCAGCAGCGAGGGACAGGCCTACGAGCAGTACTTC. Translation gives CASSEGQAYEQYF.

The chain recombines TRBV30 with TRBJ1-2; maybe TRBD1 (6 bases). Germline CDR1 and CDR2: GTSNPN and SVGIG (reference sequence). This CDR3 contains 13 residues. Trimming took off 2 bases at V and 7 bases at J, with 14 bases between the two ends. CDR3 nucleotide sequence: TGTGCCTGGAGTCCCTGGGGGCATGCTGGCTACACCTTC. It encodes CAWSPWGHAGYTF.

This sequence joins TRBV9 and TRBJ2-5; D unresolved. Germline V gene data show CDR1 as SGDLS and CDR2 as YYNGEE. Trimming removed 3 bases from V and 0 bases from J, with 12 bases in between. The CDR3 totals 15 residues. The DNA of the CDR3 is TGTGCCAGCAGCGCGGGCGCGGAATACCAAGAGACCCAGTACTTC. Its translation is CASSAGAEYQETQYF.

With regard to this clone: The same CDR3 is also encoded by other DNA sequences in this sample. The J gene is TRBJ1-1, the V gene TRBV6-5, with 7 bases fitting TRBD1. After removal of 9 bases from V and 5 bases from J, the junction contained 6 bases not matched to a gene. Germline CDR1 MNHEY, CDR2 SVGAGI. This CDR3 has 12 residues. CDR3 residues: CASSQGRTEAFF. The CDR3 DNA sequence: TGTGCCAGTTCACAGGGGAGGACTGAAGCTTTCTTT.

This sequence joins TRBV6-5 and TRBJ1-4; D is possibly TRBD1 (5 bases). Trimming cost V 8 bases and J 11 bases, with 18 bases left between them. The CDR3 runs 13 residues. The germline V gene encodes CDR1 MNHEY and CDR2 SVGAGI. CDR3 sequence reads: CASAQAGRGKLFF. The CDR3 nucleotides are TGTGCCAGCGCCCAGGCAGGGCGGGGGAAACTGTTTTTT.

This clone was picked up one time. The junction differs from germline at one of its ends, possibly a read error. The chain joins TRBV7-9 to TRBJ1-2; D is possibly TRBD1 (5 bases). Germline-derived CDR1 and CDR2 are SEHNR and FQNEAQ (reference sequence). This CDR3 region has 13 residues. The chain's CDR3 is CASSPGGTRVTAF. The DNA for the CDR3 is TGTGCCAGCAGCCCTGGGGGGACCAGGGTTACGGCCTTC.

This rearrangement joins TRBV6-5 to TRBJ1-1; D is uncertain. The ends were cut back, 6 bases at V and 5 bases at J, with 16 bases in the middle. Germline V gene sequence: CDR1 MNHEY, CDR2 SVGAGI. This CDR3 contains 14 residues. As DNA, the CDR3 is TGTGCCAGCAGCCCGTGGGCCCCGGTGACTGAAGCTTTCTTT. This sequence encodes CASSPWAPVTEAFF.

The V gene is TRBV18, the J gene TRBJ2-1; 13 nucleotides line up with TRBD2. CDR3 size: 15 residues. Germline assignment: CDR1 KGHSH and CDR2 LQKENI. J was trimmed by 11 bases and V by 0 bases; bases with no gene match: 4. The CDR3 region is CASSPPGTSGAQQFF. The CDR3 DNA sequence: TGTGCCAGCTCACCACCGGGGACTAGCGGGGCCCAGCAGTTCTTC.

Written as DNA, the CDR3 is TGTGCCAGCACCCCAAGGGGGAGCTCCTACGAGCAGTACTTC. Translating it yields CASTPRGSSYEQYF. The chain combines TRBV7-2 with TRBJ2-7; D possibly corresponds to TRBD1 (6 bases). Germline V gives CDR1 SGHTA, CDR2 FQGNSA. The CDR3 contains 14 residues. Trimming took off 7 bases at V and 0 bases at J, with 13 bases between the two ends.

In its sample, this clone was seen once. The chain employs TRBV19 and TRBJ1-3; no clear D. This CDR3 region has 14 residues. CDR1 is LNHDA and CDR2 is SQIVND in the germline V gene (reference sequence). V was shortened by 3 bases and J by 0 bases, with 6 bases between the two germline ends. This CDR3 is CASSIARSGNTIYF. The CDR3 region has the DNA TGTGCCAGTAGTATTGCGCGCTCTGGAAACACCATATATTTT.

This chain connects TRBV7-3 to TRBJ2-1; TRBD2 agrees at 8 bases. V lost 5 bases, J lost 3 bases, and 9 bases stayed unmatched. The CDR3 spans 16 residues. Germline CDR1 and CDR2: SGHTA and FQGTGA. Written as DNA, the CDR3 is TGTGCCAGCAGCCCGACTTCCGGGGGGGGCTACAATGAGCAGTTCTTC. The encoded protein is CASSPTSGGGYNEQFF.

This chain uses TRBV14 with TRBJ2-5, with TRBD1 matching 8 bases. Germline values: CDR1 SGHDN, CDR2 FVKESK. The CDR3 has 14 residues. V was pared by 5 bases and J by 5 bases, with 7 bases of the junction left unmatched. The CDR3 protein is CASSFQGAGETQYF. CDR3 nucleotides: TGTGCCAGCAGCTTCCAGGGGGCAGGGGAGACCCAGTACTTC.

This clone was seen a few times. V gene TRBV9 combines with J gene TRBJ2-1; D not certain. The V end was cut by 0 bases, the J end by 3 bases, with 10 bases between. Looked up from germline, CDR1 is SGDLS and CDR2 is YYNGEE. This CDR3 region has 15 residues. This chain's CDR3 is CASSVEVAVYNEQFF. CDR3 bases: TGTGCCAGCAGCGTAGAGGTAGCCGTCTACAATGAGCAGTTCTTC.

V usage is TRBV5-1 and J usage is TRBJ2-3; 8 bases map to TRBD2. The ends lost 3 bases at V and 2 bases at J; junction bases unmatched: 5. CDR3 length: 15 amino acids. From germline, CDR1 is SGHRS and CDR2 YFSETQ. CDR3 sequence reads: CASSSSGGPTDTQYF. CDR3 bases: TGCGCCAGCAGCTCCAGCGGGGGCCCCACAGATACGCAGTATTTT.